This T cell receptor (beta chain) derives from a study of blood T cell repertoires in COVID-19. Study-wide context: Some COVID-19 samples were acute and others convalescent; all came from the United States, Italy and Spain. The analysed material was cDNA or gDNA that came from T cells, B-cell-depleted T cells, or PBMCs.

How the authors handled the data: Nucleated cell number was recorded as an estimate derived from reference gene primer amplification. Method: immunoSEQ multiplex PCR; TCRdb's copy keeps in-frame clones and lacks some. The V and J calls and clone size are taken from that table; D and trimming were inferred from the DNA. Here the sample spans 300,000 to 400,000 clones, less than 90% being singletons. The sample comprised peripheral blood. The TCR comes from an older woman with COVID-19, enrolled during active disease.

This chain's CDR3 is CASSVGVNTEAFF. The CDR3 DNA is TGCGCCAGCAGCGTAGGGGTAAACACTGAAGCTTTCTTT. V gene TRBV5-1 combines with J gene TRBJ1-1; a possible D gene is TRBD1 (5 bases). The CDR3 sequence is 13 residues long. Trimming took 4 bases from V and 2 from J, leaving 9 bases between them. Germline V gives CDR1 SGHRS, CDR2 YFSETQ.